A single sample is the source of the 17 T cell receptor beta chains below, sequenced in a study of shared T cell receptors in the human thymus. Here immunoSEQ multiplex PCR was the method, and the copy in TCRdb shows in-frame clones only, minus some. Counted here are some 640,000 clones, more than 70% occurring once; the ten biggest clones make up roughly 0.0094%. The data also belong to a second study, concerning human thymus T cells.

Source material: thymocytes. The receptors shown here come from a boy in the first two years of life with a congenital heart defect.

The gene calls are TRBV5-1 and TRBJ1-2, with a possible D match to TRBD1 (5 bases). Germline-derived CDR1 and CDR2 are SGHRS and YFSETQ. The CDR3 sequence is 16 residues long. Trimming took 5 bases from V and 4 from J, leaving 21 bases between them. The chain's CDR3 is CASSLLGGISLYGYTF. CDR3 nucleotide sequence: TGCGCCAGCAGTCTTCTCGGGGGAATAAGCCTCTATGGCTACACCTTC.

This clone showed up just once. The chain is built from TRBV25-1 and TRBJ2-7; a possible D gene is TRBD1 (5 bases). CDR3 length equals 18 residues. Germline CDR1 reads MGHDK; CDR2 reads SYGVNS. V gave up 1 base and J gave up 1 base, with 20 bases separating them. CDR3 residues: CASSEFFSVRARSYEQYF. DNA for the CDR3: TGTGCCAGCAGTGAATTTTTTTCGGTCAGGGCACGTTCCTACGAGCAGTACTTC.

This clone was detected only a few times. V and J are TRBV29-1 and TRBJ1-2, with a possible D match to TRBD1 (5 bases). From germline, CDR1 is SQVTM and CDR2 ANQGSEA. The ends were cut back, 0 bases at V and 8 bases at J, with 10 bases in the middle. The CDR3 spans 12 residues. Written as DNA, the CDR3 is TGCAGCGTTGAAGACCCCCGGGGGGGCTACACCTTC. Residues: CSVEDPRGGYTF.

This clone appeared once. The rearrangement uses TRBV11-3 and TRBJ2-1; 10 bases match TRBD2. This CDR3 region has 14 residues. Unmatched junction bases numbered 7, after V lost 5 bases and J lost 9 bases. Germline V gene data show CDR1 as SGHNT and CDR2 as YENEEA. CDR3 in DNA: TGTGCCAGCAGCGGTAGCGGGAGGAAAGGTGAGCAGTTCTTC. Amino acid sequence: CASSGSGRKGEQFF.

This chain joins TRBV11-2 and TRBJ1-3, with D tentatively TRBD1 (6 bases). The length of the CDR3 is 16 residues. Germline V gene sequence: CDR1 SGHAT, CDR2 FQNNGV. V lost 3 bases, J lost 0 bases, and 12 bases lay in between. The CDR3 region has the DNA TGTGCCAGCAGCTTCCGCCGGGACAACTCTGGAAACACCATATATTTT. Amino acids: CASSFRRDNSGNTIYF. Full variable domain (remainder filled in from reference TRBV11-2 and TRBJ1-3): EAGVAQSPRYKIIEKRQSVAFWCNPISGHATLYWYQQILGQGPKLLIQFQNNGVVDDSQLPKDRFSAERLKGVDSTLKIQPAKLEDSAVYLCASSFRRDNSGNTIYFGEGSWLTVV.

The chain links TRBV19 to TRBJ1-1, with D possibly matching TRBD1 (5 bases). Trimming took 3 bases from V and 0 from J, leaving 14 bases between them. Germline V gene lookup returns CDR1 LNHDA and CDR2 SQIVND (reference sequence). The CDR3 has 16 amino acids. For the CDR3, the DNA is TGTGCCAGTAGTATCCGAGACAGCCCCATGAACACTGAAGCTTTCTTT. Its translation: CASSIRDSPMNTEAFF.

This clone was seen more than once but under ten times. One junction end disagrees with the germline gene, perhaps due to a read error. The same CDR3 is also encoded by other DNA sequences in this sample. This sequence joins TRBV4-1 and TRBJ1-6, with D unclear. In germline, CDR1 is MGHRA, CDR2 YSYEKL. This CDR3 has 17 residues. CDR3 nucleotides: TGCGCCAGCAGCCAATCCGGGCGGGGATCCTATAATTCCCCCCTCCACTTT. Translation gives CASSQSGRGSYNSPLHF.

This clone was picked up one time. V gene TRBV19 combines with J gene TRBJ2-2; D uncertain. V was trimmed by 3 bases and J by 5 bases, leaving 25 bases between them. Germline V CDR1 and CDR2: LNHDA, SQIVND (reference sequence). The CDR3 has 19 residues. The CDR3 loop reads CASSIPLEVQDARTGELFF. CDR3 nucleotide sequence: TGTGCCAGTAGTATCCCCCTCGAGGTACAAGACGCGAGGACCGGGGAGCTGTTTTTT. The variable domain in full, with the rest retrieved from reference TRBV19 and TRBJ2-2, is DGGITQSPKYLFRKEGQNVTLSCEQNLNHDAMYWYRQDPGQGLRLIYYSQIVNDFQKGDIAEGYSVSREKKESFPLTVTSAQKNPTAFYLCASSIPLEVQDARTGELFFGEGSRLTVL.

The rearrangement uses TRBV30 and TRBJ1-1; D possibly corresponds to TRBD1 (5 bases). The CDR3 is made up of 15 amino acids. Trimming took off 0 bases at V and 0 bases at J, with 11 bases between the two ends. Germline V gives CDR1 GTSNPN, CDR2 SVGIG (reference sequence). The CDR3 nucleotides are TGTGCCTGGAGTGTGCAGGGCTTCATGAACACTGAAGCTTTCTTT. Translated: CAWSVQGFMNTEAFF.

In nucleotides, the CDR3 is TGTGCCAGTAGCCTGCAGAGGGGGAATCAGCCCCAGCATTTT. Protein sequence: CASSLQRGNQPQHF. This sequence joins TRBV19 and TRBJ1-5; D perhaps matches TRBD1 (6 bases). CDR1 LNHDA and CDR2 SQIVND come from the germline V gene (reference sequence). The V end lost 6 bases, the J end lost 4 bases, and 13 bases lay between the germline ends. The CDR3 is made up of 14 amino acids.

This clone was seen a handful of times. The CDR3 DNA follows: TGTGCCAGTACCATCGGACAGCACTTGAGAGATGAGCAGTTCTTC. It specifies CASTIGQHLRDEQFF. The V and J genes are TRBV19 and TRBJ2-1; tentatively, D is TRBD1 (6 bases). Germline-derived CDR1 and CDR2 are LNHDA and SQIVND (reference sequence). With 7 bases removed from V and 8 bases from J, the gap between germline ends came to 21 bases. This CDR3 region has 15 residues. The full variable domain, with the rest looked up from reference TRBV19 and TRBJ2-1, is DGGITQSPKYLFRKEGQNVTLSCEQNLNHDAMYWYRQDPGQGLRLIYYSQIVNDFQKGDIAEGYSVSREKKESFPLTVTSAQKNPTAFYLCASTIGQHLRDEQFFGPGTRLTVL.

The chain employs TRBV6-5 and TRBJ1-1, with a possible D match to TRBD1 (6 bases). CDR3 size: 12 residues. V lost 6 bases and J lost 7, with 12 bases in between. Germline V lookup: CDR1 MNHEY, CDR2 SVGAGI. This CDR3 is CASRSTGFEAFF. CDR3 DNA: TGTGCCAGCAGATCTACAGGGTTTGAAGCTTTCTTT.

The genes are TRBV11-2 and TRBJ2-7, with 7 bases matching TRBD2. Germline CDR1 reads SGHAT; CDR2 reads FQNNGV. J was trimmed by 0 bases and V by 5 bases; bases with no gene match: 13. The CDR3 consists of 17 residues. The CDR3 region has the DNA TGTGCCAGCAGCGGACACTCTAGCGGAGTGAGCTCCTACGAGCAGTACTTC. Residues: CASSGHSSGVSSYEQYF.

This chain joins TRBV28 and TRBJ2-7; TRBD2 might be the D (7 bases). Germline CDR1 is MDHEN and CDR2 is SYDVKM. Trimming took 5 bases from V and 2 from J, leaving 13 bases between them. The CDR3 is 14 amino acids. In DNA form, the CDR3 reads TGTGCCAGCAGTGGGGGGGGACAAGCCTACGAGCAGTACTTC. Translating it yields CASSGGGQAYEQYF.

The chain carries TRBV6-1 and TRBJ1-2; weak D call: TRBD1 (5 bases). V was clipped by 6 bases and J by 6 bases, with 11 bases between them. The CDR3 spans 12 residues. Germline V lookup: CDR1 MNHNS, CDR2 SASEGT. The CDR3 sequence is CASSDGGDGYTF. In nucleotides, the CDR3 is TGTGCCAGCAGCGACGGGGGGGATGGCTACACCTTC.

This chain uses TRBV6-5 with TRBJ1-2; possibly TRBD1 for D (6 bases). Trimming took 4 bases from V and 4 from J, leaving 10 bases between them. The CDR3 spans 13 residues. Per the germline V gene, CDR1 is MNHEY and CDR2 is SVGAGI. The CDR3: CASSSQGIYGYTF. The CDR3 DNA reads TGTGCCAGCAGTTCCCAGGGGATCTATGGCTACACCTTC.

This clone appeared a single time. This chain links TRBV28 with TRBJ1-2; TRBD1 aligns across 9 bases. Germline V gives CDR1 MDHEN, CDR2 SYDVKM. J lost 5 bases, V lost 4 bases, and 11 bases had no gene match. The CDR3 contains 16 residues. CDR3 residues: CASSSGANRGLYGYTF. Written as DNA, the CDR3 is TGTGCCAGCAGTTCGGGAGCTAACAGGGGGCTATATGGCTACACCTTC.